This is a list of T cell receptor beta chains from one sample in a study of human T cells and chemical hapten exposure. TCRdb re-analysed the RACE reads in MiXCR, keeping a single row per CDR3 protein. In the table there are 75,000 to 100,000 distinct CDR3 sequences, 9.5% to 15% of which are singletons. Sequenced here: whole blood, sampled in connection with sensitization to the hapten diphenylcyclopropenone (DPC). The receptors originated from a middle-aged woman with alopecia areata. Some clones in this sample may be carry-over from other donors' samples. The CDR3 runs from the conserved cysteine through the conserved F or W. A D gene is named only where the DNA matches it firmly. Clone size, where shown, is once, few, many, or a class for clones that have expanded.

size,V,J,D,CDR3,DNA
NA,TRBV7-2,TRBJ2-1,NA,CASSSLVGFTPNNEQFF,TGTGCCAGCAGCTCCCTGGTGGGTTTTACCCCAAACAATGAGCAGTTCTTC
few,TRBV7-2,TRBJ2-2,NA,CASSSNWELFF,TGTGCCAGCAGCTCCAACTGGGAGCTGTTTTTT
many,TRBV3-1,TRBJ2-1,NA,CASSQVVRDREQFF,TGTGCCAGCAGCCAGGTAGTGCGGGACCGGGAGCAGTTCTTC
few,TRBV14,TRBJ2-7,NA,CASSHEGYEQYF,TGTGCCAGCAGCCATGAGGGCTACGAGCAGTACTTC
NA,TRBV29-1,TRBJ2-3,TRBD2,CSGQRGGSDTQYF,TGCAGCGGACAGCGGGGAGGTTCAGATACGCAGTATTTT
many,TRBV18,TRBJ2-1,NA,CASSSSGRSRLNEQFF,TGTGCCAGCAGTAGTAGCGGTCGGAGCAGGCTTAATGAGCAGTTCTTC
NA,TRBV7-2,TRBJ2-3,NA,CASSPSGTSDTQYF,TGTGCCAGCAGCCCCAGCGGAACTTCAGATACGCAGTATTTT
many,TRBV7-2,TRBJ2-1,NA,CASSLSLAADNEQFF,TGTGCCAGCAGCTTATCCCTAGCAGCGGACAATGAGCAGTTCTTC
few,TRBV2,TRBJ2-1,NA,CASGSGAYNEQFF,TGTGCCAGCGGGTCGGGAGCCTACAATGAGCAGTTCTTC
NA,TRBV19,TRBJ2-1,TRBD2,CATGFTPGTSGGNEQFF,TGTGCCACCGGATTCACCCCCGGGACTAGCGGGGGCAATGAGCAGTTCTTC
NA,TRBV7-9,TRBJ2-1,TRBD2,CASRGTSGSGDEQFF,TGTGCCAGCAGGGGGACTAGCGGGAGCGGGGATGAGCAGTTCTTC
few,TRBV28,TRBJ2-6,NA,CASSLQLGSGANVLTF,TGTGCCAGCAGTTTACAGTTGGGATCTGGGGCCAACGTCCTGACTTTC
many,TRBV7-8,TRBJ2-7,TRBD1,CASSPDRGYEQYF,TGTGCCAGCAGCCCCGACAGGGGCTACGAGCAGTACTTC
few,TRBV7-9,TRBJ1-2,TRBD1,CASSSGTAFYGYTF,TGTGCCAGCAGCTCAGGGACAGCCTTCTATGGCTACACCTTC
few,TRBV7-3,TRBJ2-2,TRBD2,CASSLSLTSGRTGELFF,TGTGCCAGCAGCTTAAGTCTAACTAGCGGGAGAACCGGGGAGCTGTTTTTT
few,TRBV20-1,TRBJ1-5,NA,CSASIRVQPQHF,TGCAGTGCTAGCATACGGGTTCAGCCCCAGCATTTT
NA,TRBV10-3,TRBJ1-1,NA,CAITGTGSAEAFF,TGTGCCATCACCGGTACAGGGTCGGCTGAAGCTTTCTTT
many,TRBV29-1,TRBJ1-4,NA,CSVWVNSNEKLFF,TGCAGCGTGTGGGTTAACAGTAATGAAAAACTGTTTTTT
many,TRBV29-1,TRBJ2-1,NA,CSVAVSEIQFF,TGCAGCGTTGCGGTTAGTGAGATCCAGTTCTTC
many,TRBV27,TRBJ1-3,NA,CASSLRGTGNTIYF,TGTGCCAGCAGTTTACGTGGGACTGGAAACACCATATATTTT
NA,TRBV7-2,TRBJ2-2,NA,CAATRQANTGELFF,TGTGCCGCAACGAGGCAGGCGAACACCGGGGAGCTGTTTTTT
few,TRBV7-2,TRBJ1-3,NA,CASSLDSRSGNTIYF,TGTGCCAGCAGTCTTGACAGCCGCTCTGGAAACACCATATATTTT
NA,TRBV10-3,TRBJ2-5,NA,CAISGTHTLKETQYF,TGTGCCATCTCCGGGACACACACTCTCAAAGAGACCCAGTACTTC
many,TRBV7-9,TRBJ2-1,NA,CASSSPPAVTTAGNEQFF,TGTGCCAGCAGCTCCCCCCCTGCGGTCACCACCGCTGGAAATGAGCAGTTCTTC
NA,TRBV7-9,TRBJ2-7,TRBD2,CASSSYSGTPYEQYF,TGTGCCAGCAGCTCCTATAGCGGGACCCCCTACGAGCAGTACTTC
NA,TRBV20-1,TRBJ1-2,NA,CSARVPGDYGYTF,TGCAGTGCTAGAGTCCCGGGTGACTATGGCTACACCTTC
few,TRBV7-9,TRBJ2-1,NA,CASSPGQGHEQFF,TGTGCCAGCAGCCCCGGTCAGGGGCATGAGCAGTTCTTC
NA,TRBV18,TRBJ1-2,TRBD1,CASSPSEQGHYGYTF,TGTGCCAGCTCACCATCTGAACAGGGGCACTATGGCTACACCTTC
NA,TRBV6-2/TRBV6-3,TRBJ2-5,TRBD1,CASSYAQGRQETQYF,TGTGCCAGCAGTTACGCACAGGGGAGACAAGAGACCCAGTACTTC
NA,TRBV18,TRBJ2-1,NA,CASFQQRVNNEQFF,TGTGCCAGCTTTCAACAGAGGGTTAACAATGAGCAGTTCTTC
many,TRBV7-8,TRBJ2-1,NA,CASSLVLVGGNEQFF,TGTGCCAGCAGCTTAGTATTAGTAGGGGGAAATGAGCAGTTCTTC
few,TRBV2,TRBJ2-2,NA,CASSANVPSLHNTGELFF,TGTGCCAGCAGTGCGAACGTCCCTTCTCTTCATAACACCGGGGAGCTGTTTTTT
NA,TRBV20-1,TRBJ1-5,TRBD1,CSAPGQGRNQPQHF,TGCAGTGCTCCCGGACAGGGGCGCAATCAGCCCCAGCATTTT
NA,TRBV6-6,TRBJ2-7,NA,CASSYSQREQYF,TGTGCCAGCAGTTACTCGCAGCGCGAGCAGTACTTC
NA,TRBV11-1,TRBJ2-1,TRBD2,CASRLAEEGEQFF,TGTGCCAGCCGACTAGCGGAGGAGGGGGAGCAGTTCTTC
few,TRBV28,TRBJ2-7,NA,CASTTGHYEQYF,TGTGCCAGCACCACAGGGCACTACGAGCAGTACTTC
few,TRBV5-1,TRBJ2-1,TRBD2,CASSLVAGTINEQFF,TGCGCCAGCAGCTTGGTAGCGGGAACGATCAATGAGCAGTTCTTC
NA,TRBV24-1,TRBJ2-2,TRBD1,CATSADLSQGATGELFF,TGTGCCACCAGTGCGGATCTGTCCCAGGGGGCCACCGGGGAGCTGTTTTTT
NA,TRBV21-1,TRBJ2-5,NA,CASSLYPGLVETQYF,TGTGCCAGCAGCCTCTACCCGGGGCTGGTAGAGACCCAGTACTTC
NA,TRBV9,TRBJ1-4,NA,CASSVTPSGRADEKLFF,TGTGCCAGCAGCGTAACCCCCTCCGGCCGGGCGGATGAAAAACTGTTTTTT
many,TRBV20-1,TRBJ2-7,NA,CSAREGGISYEQYF,TGCAGTGCTAGAGAGGGTGGGATTTCCTACGAGCAGTACTTC
NA,TRBV7-2,TRBJ1-1,NA,CASSLGGPNTEAFF,TGTGCCAGCAGCTTAGGGGGTCCGAACACTGAAGCTTTCTTT
NA,TRBV6-6,TRBJ1-6,NA,CATAGGSESPLHF,TGTGCCACTGCGGGGGGGAGTGAGTCACCCCTCCACTTT